There are many counts of the clone carrying this T cell receptor beta chain. The antigen is unknown. The length of the CDR3 is 15 residues. The germline gives CDR1 MNHEY, CDR2 SMNVEV (reference sequence). V trimming: 2 bases; J trimming: 4 bases; junction bases outside the gene matches: 6. The data derive from a study of Graves' ophthalmopathy and Graves' hyperthyroidism. Study observations and caveats: Sensitivity reached approximately 71% and specificity around 72% when the model predicted ophthalmopathy progression.

Each donor who had ophthalmopathy showed moderate-to-severe activity, a CAS of ≥3, a NOSPECS of ≥4, and a duration under 3 months. Uncontrolled infections, pregnancy, lactation or other autoimmune diseases led to patient exclusion. PBMCs originated in approximately 9.2 ml of fresh peripheral blood. RNA transcripts provided the template for amplifying TCR beta CDR3 regions. HTBI primers were used in a first-round RT-PCR, which preceded a second-round multiplex PCR. TCRdb re-called the multiplex PCR reads through MiXCR, storing one row per CDR3 protein. The sample yields almost 400,000 distinct CDR3 sequences, about 16% seen once.

Sequenced sample: peripheral blood. The receptor was derived from a young woman with Graves' ophthalmopathy. This rearrangement joins TRBV27 to TRBJ1-1; 8 nucleotides line up with TRBD1. This CDR3 reads CASSLQGARVTEAFF. The DNA of the CDR3 is TGTGCCAGCAGTTTACAGGGGGCGCGTGTCACTGAAGCTTTCTTT.